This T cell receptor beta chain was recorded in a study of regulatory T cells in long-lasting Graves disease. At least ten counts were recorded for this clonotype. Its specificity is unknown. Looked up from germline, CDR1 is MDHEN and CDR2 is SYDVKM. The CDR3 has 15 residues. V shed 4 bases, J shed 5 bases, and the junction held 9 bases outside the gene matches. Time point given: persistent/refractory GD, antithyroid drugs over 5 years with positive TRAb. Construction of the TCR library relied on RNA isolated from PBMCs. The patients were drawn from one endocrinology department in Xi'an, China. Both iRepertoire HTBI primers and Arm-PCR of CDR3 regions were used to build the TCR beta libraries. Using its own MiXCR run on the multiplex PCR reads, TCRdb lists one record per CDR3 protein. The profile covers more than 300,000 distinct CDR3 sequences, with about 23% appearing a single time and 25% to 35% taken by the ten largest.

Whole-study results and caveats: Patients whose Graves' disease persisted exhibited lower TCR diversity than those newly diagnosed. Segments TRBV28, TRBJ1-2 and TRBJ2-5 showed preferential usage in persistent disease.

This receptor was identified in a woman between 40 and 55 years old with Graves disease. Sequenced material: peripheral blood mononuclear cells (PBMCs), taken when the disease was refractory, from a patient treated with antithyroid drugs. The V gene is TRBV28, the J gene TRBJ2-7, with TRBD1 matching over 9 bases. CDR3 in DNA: TGTGCCAGCAGTTCCCCCGGGACAGGGAAGGACGAGCAGTACTTC. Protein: CASSSPGTGKDEQYF. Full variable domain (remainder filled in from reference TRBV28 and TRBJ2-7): DVKVTQSSRYLVKRTGEKVFLECVQDMDHENMFWYRQDPGLGLRLIYFSYDVKMKEKGDIPEGYSVSREKKERFSLILESASTNQTSMYLCASSSPGTGKDEQYFGPGTRLTVT.